These 19 T cell receptor beta chains originate from one sample sequenced in a study of cytomegalovirus exposure and HLA in healthy donors. Amplification used 60 Vbeta primers and 13 Jbeta primers. Generated by immunoSEQ multiplex PCR, the TCRdb table keeps only in-frame clones and is missing some. The table shows about 110,000 clones, with about 70% occurring only once. The specimen sequenced was PBMCs. The receptors were gathered from a man aged 25-45 years in good health and CMV-seropositive.

The genes are TRBV27 and TRBJ1-2, with no clear D. The V gene's germline CDR1 is MNHEY and CDR2 SMNVEV (reference sequence). V lost 9 bases, J lost 0 bases, and 11 bases lay in between. This CDR3 comprises 13 residues. The CDR3 region has the DNA TGTGCCAGTATGGGAGGGACTAACTATGGCTACACCTTC. Translating it yields CASMGGTNYGYTF.

This chain connects TRBV18 to TRBJ2-7; D is perhaps TRBD2 (5 bases). The CDR3 has 14 amino acids. Germline CDR1 and CDR2: KGHSH and LQKENI. The ends were cut back, 6 bases at V and 3 bases at J, with 15 bases in the middle. This chain's CDR3 is CASSRQGSNYEQYF. The CDR3 DNA reads TGTGCCAGCTCTAGGCAAGGGAGTAACTACGAGCAGTACTTC.

The genes are TRBV5-4 and TRBJ2-7; 12 bases fit TRBD1. Germline CDR1 is SGHNT and CDR2 is YYREEE (reference sequence). CDR3 length: 15 residues. J gave up 1 base and V 4 bases, and 3 bases lay outside the gene matches. The CDR3 region has the DNA TGTGCCAGCAGCCGGGACAGGGGGCGATCCTACGAGCAGTACTTC. It codes for CASSRDRGRSYEQYF.

The chain uses TRBV7-2 and TRBJ2-1, with D uncertain. V lost 3 bases and J lost 3, with 12 bases in between. Germline V gene data show CDR1 as SGHTA and CDR2 as FQGNSA. The CDR3 runs to 15 residues. Here the CDR3 reads CASSLSGIVYNEQFF. The DNA for the CDR3 is TGTGCCAGCAGCTTGTCAGGAATCGTCTACAATGAGCAGTTCTTC.

The sample holds one count of this clone. The chain recombines TRBV5-5 with TRBJ1-1; maybe TRBD1 (5 bases). CDR1 and CDR2 (germline): SGHKS, YYEKEE (reference sequence). This CDR3 spans 15 amino acids. The V end was cut by 3 bases, the J end by 3 bases, with 15 bases between. CDR3 in amino acids: CASSSGVLADTEAFF. The CDR3 DNA reads as TGTGCCAGCAGCTCGGGGGTCCTGGCGGACACTGAAGCTTTCTTT.

This rearrangement joins TRBV7-6 to TRBJ2-1, with D perhaps matching TRBD2 (7 bases). Germline values: CDR1 SGHVS, CDR2 FNYEAQ. The CDR3 has 16 amino acids. Trimming took off 4 bases at V and 4 bases at J, with 17 bases between the two ends. This chain's CDR3 is CASSSRGASGYNEQFF. The DNA for the CDR3 is TGTGCCAGCAGCTCACGGGGGGCTAGCGGTTACAATGAGCAGTTCTTC.

The CDR3 spells CASSLDRVNSPLHF. The CDR3 nucleotides are TGTGCCAGCAGCTTGGACAGGGTGAATTCACCCCTCCACTTT. This chain uses TRBV7-6 with TRBJ1-6; 8 bases are shared with TRBD1. In germline, CDR1 is SGHVS, CDR2 FNYEAQ. The CDR3 runs to 14 residues. V was pared by 3 bases and J by 7 bases, with 2 bases of the junction left unmatched. Full variable domain (outside the CDR3, taken from reference TRBV7-6 and TRBJ1-6): GAGVSQSPRYKVTKRGQDVALRCDPISGHVSLYWYRQALGQGPEFLTYFNYEAQQDKSGLPNDRFSAERPEGSISTLTIQRTEQRDSAMYRCASSLDRVNSPLHFGNGTRLTVT.

This clone was found once. The chain joins TRBV9 to TRBJ2-1; 9 bases fit TRBD2. Germline CDR1 and CDR2: SGDLS and YYNGEE. J gave up 5 bases and V 4 bases, and 10 bases lay outside the gene matches. The CDR3 is made up of 16 amino acids. The CDR3: CASSPARGGVNNEQFF. The CDR3 DNA is TGTGCCAGCAGCCCGGCCCGCGGGGGGGTAAACAATGAGCAGTTCTTC.

The CDR3 loop is CASSGGTGRRSQFF. The CDR3 nucleotides are TGTGCCAGCAGCGGCGGGACTGGGCGCCGATCCCAGTTCTTC. J is TRBJ2-1 and V is TRBV5-6; perhaps TRBD2 as D (6 bases). Per germline, CDR1 SGHDT and CDR2 YYEEEE. The V and J ends lost 4 bases and 13 bases respectively, with 21 bases between them. The CDR3 length is 14 residues.

The chain is built from TRBV18 and TRBJ1-1; TRBD1 might be the D (6 bases). V was clipped by 6 bases and J by 0 bases, with 11 bases between them. This CDR3 contains 14 residues. Germline CDR1 and CDR2: KGHSH and LQKENI. The CDR3 DNA is TGTGCCAGCTCCCAGACAGGCATGAACACTGAAGCTTTCTTT. Amino acid sequence: CASSQTGMNTEAFF.

The gene calls are TRBV28 and TRBJ2-5, with D perhaps matching TRBD1 (6 bases). Germline CDR1 MDHEN, CDR2 SYDVKM. The CDR3 contains 15 residues. Trimming shortened V by 6 bases and J by 0 bases, and 14 bases separated the two germline ends. Here the CDR3 DNA reads TGTGCCAGCAGCCCCCACAGGGAGTACCAAGAGACCCAGTACTTC. Translated: CASSPHREYQETQYF.

This clone was recorded a few times. The chain has TRBV5-6 and TRBJ1-5; D call uncertain. The CDR3 runs to 17 residues. V lost 0 bases to trimming and J lost 2 bases, with 15 bases between them. Germline V CDR1 and CDR2: SGHDT, YYEEEE. The CDR3 sequence is CASSLDVEDRGNQPQHF. The CDR3 DNA reads TGTGCCAGCAGCTTGGACGTGGAGGATAGGGGCAATCAGCCCCAGCATTTT. Based on the CDR3 plus reference TRBV5-6 and TRBJ1-5, the full variable domain is DAGVTQSPTHLIKTRGQQVTLRCSPKSGHDTVSWYQQALGQGPQFIFQYYEEEERQRGNFPDRFSGHQFPNYSSELNVNALLLGDSALYLCASSLDVEDRGNQPQHFGDGTRLSIL.

CDR3 amino acids: CASSVGPPGLDSPLHF. DNA of the CDR3: TGTGCCAGCAGCGTAGGCCCGCCGGGACTAGATTCACCCCTCCACTTT. The chain joins TRBV9 to TRBJ1-6; perhaps TRBD1 as D (5 bases). The CDR3 consists of 16 residues. Germline CDR1 and CDR2: SGDLS and YYNGEE. Between the trimmed V and J ends, which lost 0 bases and 8 bases, there was a span of 15 bases. The full variable domain, rest sourced from reference TRBV9 and TRBJ1-6, is DSGVTQTPKHLITATGQRVTLRCSPRSGDLSVYWYQQSLDQGLQFLIQYYNGEERAKGNILERFSAQQFPDLHSELNLSSLELGDSALYFCASSVGPPGLDSPLHFGNGTRLTVT.

CDR3 sequence reads: CASSATAGGRTDTQYF. The CDR3 bases are TGTGCCAGCAGCGCGACAGCGGGGGGCAGGACAGATACGCAGTATTTT. The gene calls are TRBV9 and TRBJ2-3; 9 nucleotides agree with TRBD2. Germline CDR1 and CDR2: SGDLS and YYNGEE. This CDR3 is 16 amino acids long. Losses at the gene ends were 3 bases for V and 3 bases for J; bases not matched to a gene: 8.

The gene calls are TRBV18 and TRBJ2-7; the match to TRBD2 covers 9 bases. Germline trimming cut 2 bases from V and 7 bases from J; bases unmatched to any gene: 12. CDR3 length equals 16 residues. Germline lookup yields CDR1 KGHSH and CDR2 LQKENI. The CDR3 DNA reads TGTGCCAGCTCACCAAGTGGGCTAGCGGGGTCGGGAGAGCAGTACTTC. Its translation: CASSPSGLAGSGEQYF.

The rearrangement links TRBV21-1 to TRBJ1-2; TRBD1 was called by the table and not checked on the DNA. TRBV21-1 is a listed pseudogene. CDR3 size: 16 residues. The CDR3 DNA reads as TGTGCCAGCAGCAATTGGATCCTTGGACAGGACTATGGCTACACCTTC. Translation: CASSNWILGQDYGYTF.

The chain is built from TRBV2 and TRBJ2-5; tentatively, D is TRBD1 (5 bases). Germline V lookup: CDR1 SNHLY, CDR2 FYNNEI. This CDR3 contains 13 residues. Trimming cost V 4 bases and J 3 bases, with 9 bases left between them. Here the CDR3 reads CASSGGLEETQYF. In DNA form, the CDR3 reads TGTGCCAGCAGTGGGGGCCTGGAAGAGACCCAGTACTTC.

This chain links TRBV7-2 with TRBJ1-1; possibly TRBD1 for D (5 bases). The V gene's germline CDR1 is SGHTA and CDR2 FQGNSA. V was trimmed by 6 bases and J by 4 bases, leaving 12 bases between them. CDR3 length: 13 amino acids. CDR3 loop: CASSSTGLTEAFF. DNA for the CDR3: TGTGCCAGCAGTTCAACAGGCCTCACTGAAGCTTTCTTT.

This clone was seen only a few times. V usage is TRBV9 and J usage is TRBJ1-1; 8 bases match TRBD1. The germline CDR1 and CDR2 sequences are SGDLS and YYNGEE. V lost 0 bases, J lost 3 bases, and 4 bases stayed unmatched. The CDR3 is 15 residues long. The chain's CDR3 is CASSVEGRGHTEAFF. The CDR3 nucleotides are TGTGCCAGCAGCGTAGAAGGCAGGGGGCACACTGAAGCTTTCTTT. The full variable domain, in which reference TRBV9 and TRBJ1-1 provide the parts outside the CDR3, is DSGVTQTPKHLITATGQRVTLRCSPRSGDLSVYWYQQSLDQGLQFLIQYYNGEERAKGNILERFSAQQFPDLHSELNLSSLELGDSALYFCASSVEGRGHTEAFFGQGTRLTVV.